The source of this T cell receptor beta chain is a study of breast tumors, draining lymph nodes, adjacent tissues. Each CDR3 protein gets one entry after TCRdb re-called the multiplex PCR reads with MiXCR. This sample yields 130,000 or so distinct CDR3 sequences, of which about 30% are seen a single time; about 2.5% belongs to the top ten. Deletions cut 2 bases from V and 0 bases from J, with 13 bases between. Germline CDR1 and CDR2: LGHDT and YNNKEL (reference sequence). The CDR3 spans 16 residues. At least ten counts were recorded for this clonotype. Breast cancer patients provided tissue from their axillary draining lymph nodes.

The TCR originated in a female donor with breast cancer. Some clones in this sample may be carry-over from other donors' samples. Sample: axillary lymph node tissue. The V gene is TRBV3-1, the J gene TRBJ2-5; D may be TRBD2 (6 bases). CDR3 protein: CASSQKHSGYQETQYF. DNA of the CDR3: TGTGCCAGCAGCCAAAAACACAGCGGGTACCAAGAGACCCAGTACTTC.